This T cell receptor beta chain was documented in a study of blood T cell repertoires in COVID-19. The wider study: Sites in the United States, Italy and Spain provided acute and convalescent COVID-19 samples. Sources were T cells, B-cell-depleted T cells, or PBMCs; the material itself was cDNA or gDNA.

Original methodology: Quantification of nucleated cells was approximated via reference gene primer amplification. Profiled with immunoSEQ multiplex PCR; TCRdb holds only in-frame clones, not every one. The DNA gave D and trimming, while V, J and clone size come from that table. This table has 190,000 or so clones, around 90% appearing once. The CDR3 runs 15 residues. V trimming: 5 bases; J trimming: 8 bases; junction bases outside the gene matches: 9. Germline assignment: CDR1 LNHDA and CDR2 SQIVND (reference sequence). The sequencing sample was made of peripheral blood. The TCR sequence derives from a man in his forties with active or convalescent COVID-19. The chain uses TRBV19 and TRBJ1-4; 9 bases match TRBD1. CDR3 nucleotides: TGTGCCAGTAGTTCTACCGGGACAGGGAACGAAAAACTGTTTTTT. This codes for CASSSTGTGNEKLFF. Full variable domain (missing parts from reference TRBV19 and TRBJ1-4): DGGITQSPKYLFRKEGQNVTLSCEQNLNHDAMYWYRQDPGQGLRLIYYSQIVNDFQKGDIAEGYSVSREKKESFPLTVTSAQKNPTAFYLCASSSTGTGNEKLFFGSGTQLSVL.